This TCR beta chain was retrieved from a study of blood T cell repertoires in COVID-19 (TCRdb year 2020). Background for the entire study: Samples covering the acute and convalescent phases of COVID-19 were provided by collaborators in the United States, Italy and Spain. The prospective study material was composed of cDNA or gDNA derived from T cells, B-cell-depleted T cells, or PBMCs. The dataset comprised deeply sampled blood TCRbeta repertoires from subjects exposed to, actively infected with, or recovered from COVID-19. A freely available public database, intended as a resource for researchers studying the immune response to SARS-CoV-2, is where the repertoires were released. The samples were drawn from two sources: the first 160 participants of the ongoing ImmuneRACE study, and fewer than 1,500 subjects contributed by 6 global collaborators. A de-identified subject ID, COVID-19 status, age in years and sex were almost always included in the sample metadata. Where HLA class I and class II types were available, the types were taken from metadata supplied by the sample provider, not from assay-based typing.

Whole blood was collected in K2EDTA tubes by collaborating institutions according to the institutions' own protocols. For TCRbeta analysis, collaborators shipped samples as frozen whole blood, isolated PBMCs, or DNA extracted from either of those sample types. General study outcomes and caveats: How much clinical and demographic metadata was included differed by source and by participant, and the metadata was provided uncurated.

V is shortened by 3 bases, J by 6 bases, and the region joining them spans 18 bases. CDR1 and CDR2, per the germline V gene, are SGDLS and YYNGEE. Taken from cysteine to phenylalanine, the CDR3 has 16 residues. Here the CDR3 DNA is all that survives: 48 bases in frame from base 1. TCRbeta CDR3 regions were amplified from genomic DNA using the immunoSEQ Assay, a bias-controlled multiplex PCR. The published analysis was carried out like this. The number of nucleated cells in each sample was estimated from the amplification of reference gene primers within the assay. To quantify the absolute abundance of each unique TCRbeta CDR3 rearrangement, sequence reads were collapsed and filtered. For each sample, productive Simpson clonality was calculated as the square root of Simpson's diversity index across productive rearrangements. TCRdb's version of the immuneACCESS table is confined to in-frame rearrangements and falls short of the full clone set. An unresolved V gene accounts for under half of the shortfall where checked; the remainder is of unknown origin. The DNA gave D and trimming, while V, J and clone size come from that table. Present in this sample are about 130,000 clones, 85% of which were seen just once. The ten largest account for approximately 6.6% of the sample.

Note on this clone: This receptor's antigen is unknown. Nothing much larger sits one base from this clone, and base qualities are not available.

This TCR was recovered from a man aged 80 or over with active or convalescent COVID-19. Sequences were obtained from peripheral blood. The sequence links TRBV9 to TRBJ1-4, and the D gene may be TRBD1, 5 bases matching. The CDR3 region: CASSEGPGSRDEKLFF. The nucleotides read TGTGCCAGCAGCGAGGGTCCCGGTTCCAGGGATGAAAAACTGTTTTTT.